This TCR beta chain was captured in a study of CD8+CD57+ T cells in acquired aplastic anemia (dated by TCRdb to the late 2010s). In the study overall: Extracted DNA from sorted CD4+ and CD8+ cells averaged 3.2 ug, ranging from roughly 0.17 to 27.4 ug. CD8+CD57+ expansion was defined as frequency above the mean frequency observed in healthy subjects.

As regards this clonotype: No antigen is known for it. No much larger clone is present one base from it, and per-base qualities are unavailable.

Summary of the overall study and its limitations: Although 25 to 30 CD8+ CDR3 sequences were shared by patients and controls, these sequences appeared highly expressed in patients and within the immunodominant clones of patients. CD8+ Simpson's diversity did not differ significantly between patients and healthy controls (P=0.060).

TCR beta VDJ combination and CDR3 sequence profiling used genomic DNA as the template. TCR repertoire sequencing was run on an Illumina HiSeq 2000. In the authors' own workflow: TRBV/TRBJ rearrangement plots, CDR3 size and DJ length profiles, and Simpson's diversity index were used to assess repertoires. The most abundant DNA sequence in the deep sequencing data was defined as the immunodominant clone. CDR3 amino acid sequences were screened for sharing across subjects and were compared with published repertoires and the VDJdb database. Using fastp at Q25 and MiXCR, TCRdb reprocessed the public reads and kept productive beta chains. CDR3 protein duplicates are merged, each entry listing the most common genes and DNA. The V and J calls come from TCRdb's annotation, not from the publication. Counted in this sample were around 500,000 distinct CDR3 sequences; 25% to 40% of them appeared once. Under 0.95% of the sample is in the top ten clones.

Flow cytometry had shown CD8+CD57+ cell expansion in the patients selected for sequencing. Every patient had a diagnosis of severe acquired aplastic anemia based on International Study of Aplastic Anemia and Agranulocytosis and Camitta criteria. Patients had received no therapy at the time of blood sampling. The study deep-sequenced TCR repertoires of sorted CD4+ and CD8+ blood T cells from severe aplastic anemia patients and healthy subjects. Patients were enrolled in the USA under clinicaltrials.gov protocols 00001620, 01623167, 00001397, 00071045, 00081523 and 00961064. Ficoll-Paque density gradient centrifugation was used to isolate peripheral blood mononuclear cells. Before DNA extraction, CD4+ and CD8+ T cells were sorted by FACS or by magnetic beads. The CDR3 numbers 14 residues from cysteine through phenylalanine. Only the CDR3 portion is preserved as DNA: 42 bases, with reading frame beginning at the first base. CDR1 and CDR2 are drawn from the germline V gene: MNHEY, SVGAGI. V and J are trimmed by 4 bases and 8 bases, and the gene matches miss 9 bases of the junction.

The specimen was sorted CD4+, CD8+, or CD8+CD57+ T cells (not recorded which) from PBMCs. The receptor was derived from a human donor with aplastic anemia. This sequence uses TRBV6-5 and TRBJ1-2, with TRBD1 matching 8 junction bases. The nucleotide sequence reads as follows: TGTGCCAGCAGTTGGGACAGGCTGGTAGAAGGCTACACCTTC. Translation gives CASSWDRLVEGYTF.